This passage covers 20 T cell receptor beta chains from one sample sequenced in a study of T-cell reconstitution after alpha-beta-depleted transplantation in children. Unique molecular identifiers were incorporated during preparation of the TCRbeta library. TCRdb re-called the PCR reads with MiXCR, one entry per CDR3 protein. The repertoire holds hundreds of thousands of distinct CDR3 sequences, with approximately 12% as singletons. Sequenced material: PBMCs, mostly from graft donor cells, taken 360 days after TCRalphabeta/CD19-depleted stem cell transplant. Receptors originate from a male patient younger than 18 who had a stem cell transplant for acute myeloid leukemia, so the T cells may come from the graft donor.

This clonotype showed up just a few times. CDR3 region: CASSSMTSPWDEQFF. The CDR3 DNA is TGCGCCAGCAGCTCTATGACTAGCCCTTGGGATGAGCAGTTCTTC. This sequence joins TRBV5-1 and TRBJ2-1, with 7 positions matching TRBD2. This CDR3 spans 15 amino acids. Germline-derived CDR1 and CDR2 are SGHRS and YFSETQ. The V gene end was trimmed by 3 bases and the J gene end by 8 bases; junction bases not matched to a gene: 11.

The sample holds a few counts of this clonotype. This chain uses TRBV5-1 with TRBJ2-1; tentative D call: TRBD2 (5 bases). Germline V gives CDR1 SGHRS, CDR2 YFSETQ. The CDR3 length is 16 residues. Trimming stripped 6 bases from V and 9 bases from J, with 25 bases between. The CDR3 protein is CASTGRVGYSGSEQFF. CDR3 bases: TGCGCCAGCACCGGGCGGGTGGGATACTCGGGGAGTGAGCAGTTCTTC.

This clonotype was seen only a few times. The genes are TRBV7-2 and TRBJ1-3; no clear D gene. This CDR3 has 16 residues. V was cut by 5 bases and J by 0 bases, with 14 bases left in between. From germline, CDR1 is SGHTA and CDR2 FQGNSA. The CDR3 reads CASSPQIGSSGNTIYF. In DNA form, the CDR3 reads TGTGCCAGCAGCCCCCAGATTGGCAGCTCTGGAAACACCATATATTTT.

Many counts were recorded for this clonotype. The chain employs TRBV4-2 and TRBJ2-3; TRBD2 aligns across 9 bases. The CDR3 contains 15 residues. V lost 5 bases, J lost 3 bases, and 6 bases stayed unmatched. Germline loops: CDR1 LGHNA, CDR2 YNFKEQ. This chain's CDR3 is CASSSVAGVTDTQYF. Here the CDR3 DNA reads TGTGCCAGCAGCTCCGTAGCGGGAGTGACAGATACGCAGTATTTT.

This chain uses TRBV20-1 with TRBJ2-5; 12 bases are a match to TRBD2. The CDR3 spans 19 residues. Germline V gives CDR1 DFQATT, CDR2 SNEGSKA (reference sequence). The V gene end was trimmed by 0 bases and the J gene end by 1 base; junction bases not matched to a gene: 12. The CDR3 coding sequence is TGCAGTGCTAGAGATCAGCAGCTAGCGGGAGGGCCACGCCAAGAGACCCAGTACTTC. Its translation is CSARDQQLAGGPRQETQYF.

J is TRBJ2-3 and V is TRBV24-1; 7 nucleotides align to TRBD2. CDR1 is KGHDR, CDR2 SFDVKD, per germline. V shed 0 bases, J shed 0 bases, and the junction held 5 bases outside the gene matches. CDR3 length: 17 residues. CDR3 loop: CATSDLSGASSTDTQYF. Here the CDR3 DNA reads TGTGCCACCAGTGATTTGAGCGGGGCATCTAGCACAGATACGCAGTATTTT.

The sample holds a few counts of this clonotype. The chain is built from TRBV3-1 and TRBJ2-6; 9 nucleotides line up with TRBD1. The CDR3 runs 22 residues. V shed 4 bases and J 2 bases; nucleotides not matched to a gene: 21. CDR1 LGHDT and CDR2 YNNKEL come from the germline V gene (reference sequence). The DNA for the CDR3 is TGTGCCAGCAGCCCTGGGACCGGGACAGGGAGAGGATGGCCTACTGGGGCCAACGTCCTGACTTTC. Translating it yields CASSPGTGTGRGWPTGANVLTF.

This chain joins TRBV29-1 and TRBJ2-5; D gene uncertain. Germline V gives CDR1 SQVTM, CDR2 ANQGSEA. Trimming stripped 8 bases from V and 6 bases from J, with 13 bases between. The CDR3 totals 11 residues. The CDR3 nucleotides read TGCAGCTGCCGTCAGTCGCAGACCCAGTACTTC. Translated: CSCRQSQTQYF.

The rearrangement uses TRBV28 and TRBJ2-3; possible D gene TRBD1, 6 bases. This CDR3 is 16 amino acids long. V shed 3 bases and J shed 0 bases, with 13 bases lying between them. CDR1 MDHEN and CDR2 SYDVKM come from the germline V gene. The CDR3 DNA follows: TGTGCCAGCAGTTTGGGGGCTGGCCCTAGCACAGATACGCAGTATTTT. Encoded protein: CASSLGAGPSTDTQYF. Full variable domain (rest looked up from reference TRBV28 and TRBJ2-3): DVKVTQSSRYLVKRTGEKVFLECVQDMDHENMFWYRQDPGLGLRLIYFSYDVKMKEKGDIPEGYSVSREKKERFSLILESASTNQTSMYLCASSLGAGPSTDTQYFGPGTRLTVL.

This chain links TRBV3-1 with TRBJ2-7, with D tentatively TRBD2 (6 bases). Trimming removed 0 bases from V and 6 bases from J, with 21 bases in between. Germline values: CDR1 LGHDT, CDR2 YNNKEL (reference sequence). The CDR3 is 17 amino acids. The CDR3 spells CASSQEVPGLTLREQYF. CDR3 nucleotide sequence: TGTGCCAGCAGCCAAGAAGTGCCCGGACTAACTTTGCGCGAGCAGTACTTC.

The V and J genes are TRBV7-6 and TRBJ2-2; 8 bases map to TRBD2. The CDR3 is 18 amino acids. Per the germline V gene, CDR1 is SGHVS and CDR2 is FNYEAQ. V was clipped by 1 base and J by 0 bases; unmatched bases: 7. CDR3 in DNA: TGTGCCAGCAGCTTAGAAAGCTCACTAGCGGCGAACACCGGGGAGCTGTTTTTT. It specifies CASSLESSLAANTGELFF.

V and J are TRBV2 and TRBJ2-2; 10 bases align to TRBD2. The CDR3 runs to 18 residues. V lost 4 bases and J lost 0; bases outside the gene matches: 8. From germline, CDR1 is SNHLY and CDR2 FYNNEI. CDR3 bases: TGTGCCAGCAGTGGAGGGCTAGCGGGAGCATCGAACACCGGGGAGCTGTTTTTT. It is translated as CASSGGLAGASNTGELFF.

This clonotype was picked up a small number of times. Written as DNA, the CDR3 is TGTGCCAGCATCCCAGGGATCCTAGCGGGAGGTAACACAGATACGCAGTATTTT. The encoded protein is CASIPGILAGGNTDTQYF. This rearrangement joins TRBV12-3 or TRBV12-4 to TRBJ2-3, with 11 bases that match TRBD2. The CDR3 sequence is 18 residues long. V shed 7 bases, J shed 2 bases, and the junction held 14 bases outside the gene matches.

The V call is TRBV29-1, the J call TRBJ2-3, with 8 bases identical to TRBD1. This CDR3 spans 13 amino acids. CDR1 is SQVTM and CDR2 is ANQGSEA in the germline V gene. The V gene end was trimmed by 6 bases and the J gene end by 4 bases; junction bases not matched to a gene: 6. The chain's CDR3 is CSVSGGSSDTQYF. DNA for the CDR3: TGCAGCGTGTCAGGGGGCAGTTCAGATACGCAGTATTTT.

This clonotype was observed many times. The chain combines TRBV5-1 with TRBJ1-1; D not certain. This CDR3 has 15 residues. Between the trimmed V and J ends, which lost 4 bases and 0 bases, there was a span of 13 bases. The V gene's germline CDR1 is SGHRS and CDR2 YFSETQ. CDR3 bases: TGCGCCAGCAGCCCAATGAACCTTTTGAACACTGAAGCTTTCTTT. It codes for CASSPMNLLNTEAFF.

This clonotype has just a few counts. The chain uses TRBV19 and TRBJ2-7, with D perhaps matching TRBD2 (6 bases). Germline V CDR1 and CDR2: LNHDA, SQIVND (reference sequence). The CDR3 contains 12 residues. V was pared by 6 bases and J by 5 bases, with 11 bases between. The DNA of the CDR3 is TGTGCCAGTAGGGGACTCTCTCACGAGCAGTACTTC. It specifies CASRGLSHEQYF.

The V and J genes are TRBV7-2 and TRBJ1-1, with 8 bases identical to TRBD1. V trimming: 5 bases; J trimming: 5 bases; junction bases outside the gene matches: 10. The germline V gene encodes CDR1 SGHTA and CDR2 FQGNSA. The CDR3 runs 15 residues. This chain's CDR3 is CASSPQAGGLTEAFF. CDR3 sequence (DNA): TGTGCCAGCAGCCCTCAGGCAGGGGGCTTAACTGAAGCTTTCTTT.

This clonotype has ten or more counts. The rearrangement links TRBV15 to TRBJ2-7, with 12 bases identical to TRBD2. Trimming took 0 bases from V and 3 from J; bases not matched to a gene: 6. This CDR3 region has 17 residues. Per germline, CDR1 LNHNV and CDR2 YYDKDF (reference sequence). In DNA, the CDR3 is TGTGCCACCAGCAGAGATCCCCGGACTAGCGGGATCTACGAGCAGTACTTC. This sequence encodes CATSRDPRTSGIYEQYF.

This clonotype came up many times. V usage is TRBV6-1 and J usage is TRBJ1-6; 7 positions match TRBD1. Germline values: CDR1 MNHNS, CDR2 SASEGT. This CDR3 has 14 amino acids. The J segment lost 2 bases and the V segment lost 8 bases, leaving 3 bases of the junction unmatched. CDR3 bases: TGTGCCAGCTCCGGGACAGCCTATAATTCACCCCTCCACTTT. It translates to CASSGTAYNSPLHF.

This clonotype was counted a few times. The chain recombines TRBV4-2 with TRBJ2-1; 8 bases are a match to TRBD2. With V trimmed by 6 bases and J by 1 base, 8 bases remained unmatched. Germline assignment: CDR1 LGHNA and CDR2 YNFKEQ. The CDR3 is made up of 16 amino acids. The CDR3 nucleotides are TGTGCCAGCAGGAGAAGCGGGAGAGGGTCCTACAATGAGCAGTTCTTC. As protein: CASRRSGRGSYNEQFF.